The TCR beta chain described here comes from a study of blood T cell repertoires in COVID-19. The CDR3 runs 15 residues. Germline V gives CDR1 MGHRA, CDR2 YSYEKL. The ends were cut back, 1 base at V and 1 base at J, with 10 bases in the middle. TCRdb's table, derived via immunoSEQ multiplex PCR, lists solely in-frame clones and lacks some. The repertoire includes 200,000 to 250,000 clones, about four fifths of them detected once, and around 3.3% sits in the top ten. The chain employs TRBV4-1 and TRBJ2-5; D unresolved. This clonotype was sampled from a woman younger than 30 with acute or convalescent COVID-19. Specimen: peripheral blood. The chain's CDR3 is CASSQGATSQETQYF. CDR3 sequence (DNA): TGCGCCAGCAGCCAAGGGGCTACTTCCCAAGAGACCCAGTACTTC.